This T cell receptor (beta chain) was sequenced for a study of blood T cells in healthy people across ages. CDR3 length: 15 residues. Unmatched junction bases numbered 5, after V lost 0 bases and J lost 3 bases. Germline CDR1 SGDLS, CDR2 YYNGEE. Collection of 8.5 to 10 milliliters of peripheral blood was performed for each donor. A second PCR of roughly 7 to 11 cycles used a sample-barcoded 5' primer and a J-beta primer mix. Each CDR3 protein gets one entry after TCRdb re-called the 5' RACE reads with MiXCR. The sample lists some 1,800,000 distinct CDR3 sequences, more than 35% occurring once. The chain is built from TRBV9 and TRBJ1-2, with TRBD1 matching over 7 bases. This clonotype was sampled from a human donor in good health. The sequenced sample was blood. CDR3 sequence: CASSVATGQYYGYTF. DNA for the CDR3: TGTGCCAGCAGCGTAGCTACGGGACAGTACTATGGCTACACCTTC.